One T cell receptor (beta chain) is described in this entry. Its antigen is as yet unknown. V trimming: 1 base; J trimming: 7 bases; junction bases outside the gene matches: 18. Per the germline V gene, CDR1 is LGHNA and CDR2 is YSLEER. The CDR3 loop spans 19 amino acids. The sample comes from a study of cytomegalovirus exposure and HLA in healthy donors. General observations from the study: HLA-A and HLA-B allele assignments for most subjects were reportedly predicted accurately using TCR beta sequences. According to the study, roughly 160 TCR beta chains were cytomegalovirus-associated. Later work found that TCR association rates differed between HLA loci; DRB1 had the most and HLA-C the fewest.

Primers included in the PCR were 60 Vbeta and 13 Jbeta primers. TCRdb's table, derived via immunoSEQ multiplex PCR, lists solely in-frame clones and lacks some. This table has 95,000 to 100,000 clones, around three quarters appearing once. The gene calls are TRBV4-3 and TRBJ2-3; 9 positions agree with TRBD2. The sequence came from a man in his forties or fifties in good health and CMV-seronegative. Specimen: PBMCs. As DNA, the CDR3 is TGCGCCAGCAGCCAAGTCAAGTCCGCGGGAGGGGAGGGGGAAAATACGCAGTATTTT. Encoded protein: CASSQVKSAGGEGENTQYF.